This passage covers 3 T cell receptor beta chains from one sample sequenced in a study of OX40 agonist ivuxolimab in advanced cancers. Clones were read by immunoSEQ multiplex PCR, and TCRdb kept only the in-frame ones, dropping some. The profile covers tens of thousands of clones, with about 81% appearing a single time and about a quarter taken by the ten largest. Material: CD4+ or CD8+ T cells sorted from blood, obtained in a trial of the OX40 agonist ivuxolimab. These receptors all stem from an adult with an advanced solid tumor such as melanoma, head and neck, liver or kidney cancer.

V gene TRBV7-6 combines with J gene TRBJ2-1, with 8 bases matching TRBD2. Germline CDR1 SGHVS, CDR2 FNYEAQ. V shed 0 bases, J shed 0 bases, and the junction held 7 bases outside the gene matches. The CDR3 runs to 18 residues. The CDR3 loop reads CASSLAAIAGSSYNEQFF. The CDR3 DNA reads TGTGCCAGCAGCTTAGCGGCAATAGCGGGAAGCTCCTACAATGAGCAGTTCTTC.

This clone occurred once. This CDR3 reads CASSHMEDTQYF. The CDR3, as DNA: TGTGCCAGCAGCCACATGGAGGATACGCAGTATTTT. The rearrangement uses TRBV11-2 and TRBJ2-3; D call uncertain. This CDR3 region has 12 residues. Per germline, CDR1 SGHAT and CDR2 FQNNGV. V shed 5 bases and J shed 6 bases, with 9 bases lying between them.

V and J are TRBV4-3 and TRBJ2-5; 10 nucleotides agree with TRBD1. The V segment lost 0 bases and the J segment 5 bases; nucleotides outside the gene matches: 6. The CDR3 runs 16 residues. CDR1 and CDR2 (germline): LGHNA, YSLEER. CDR3 sequence reads: CASSQDPPGQGETQYF. CDR3 coding DNA: TGCGCCAGCAGCCAAGATCCCCCGGGACAGGGGGAGACCCAGTACTTC.